These 25 T cell receptor beta chains were all obtained from the same sample, sequenced in a study of cytomegalovirus exposure and HLA in healthy donors (dated 2017 in TCRdb). Libraries were made using the immunoSEQ multiplex PCR assay. For the multiplex PCR, a mixture combining 60 forward primers for TCR Vbeta segments and 13 reverse primers for TCR Jbeta segments was used. Not all clones reach the TCRdb copy of this immuneACCESS table, which keeps in-frame sequences only. Checked studies attribute under half of the gap to unresolved V genes and leave the rest unexplained. The sample profile shows some 200,000 clones; approximately 85% of them were found once. The biggest ten clones account for about 0.78% of the sample. Material for sequencing was PBMCs. These receptors were taken from a woman aged 18-29 years in good health and CMV-seronegative.

The V gene is TRBV7-9, the J gene TRBJ2-3, with 9 bases that match TRBD1. CDR3 length: 16 amino acids. Germline trimming cut 0 bases from V and 4 bases from J; bases unmatched to any gene: 5. CDR1 is SEHNR and CDR2 is FQNEAQ in the germline V gene (reference sequence). This CDR3 is CASSLAGDRASDTQYF. The DNA of the CDR3 is TGTGCCAGCAGCTTAGCGGGGGACAGGGCCTCAGATACGCAGTATTTT. Together with reference TRBV7-9 and TRBJ2-3, the CDR3 gives the full variable domain: DTGVSQNPRHKITKRGQNVTFRCDPISEHNRLYWYRQTLGQGPEFLTYFQNEAQLEKSRLLSDRFSAERPKGSFSTLEIQRTEQGDSAMYLCASSLAGDRASDTQYFGPGTRLTVL.

The rearrangement joins TRBV30 to TRBJ2-5; 10 positions agree with TRBD2. This CDR3 comprises 14 residues. Germline V gives CDR1 GTSNPN, CDR2 SVGIG (reference sequence). V lost 1 base to trimming and J lost 7 bases; unmatched junction nucleotides: 6. CDR3 DNA sequence: TGTGCCTGGAGTGGAGCGGGAGGGCCCGTGACCCAGTACTTC. This codes for CAWSGAGGPVTQYF.

The genes are TRBV21-1 and TRBJ2-3; the DNA was not used to check the table's D call, TRBD2. TRBV21-1 is recorded as a pseudogene. This CDR3 comprises 16 residues. CDR3 in amino acids: CASSKNRGDGGDTQYF. DNA for the CDR3: TGTGCCAGCAGCAAAAATAGGGGCGACGGAGGGGATACGCAGTATTTT.

The rearrangement links TRBV7-2 to TRBJ2-3; D not certain. Per germline, CDR1 SGHTA and CDR2 FQGNSA. Trimming removed 3 bases from V and 3 bases from J, with 13 bases in between. The CDR3 extends over 15 amino acids. The CDR3 region has the DNA TGTGCCAGCAGCTTGTCCTTCCAAACAACAGATACGCAGTATTTT. This codes for CASSLSFQTTDTQYF.

The rearrangement links TRBV27 to TRBJ1-1; the match to TRBD1 covers 7 bases. V gave up 5 bases and J gave up 0 bases; unmatched junction bases: 9. Germline assignment: CDR1 MNHEY and CDR2 SMNVEV (reference sequence). This CDR3 comprises 16 residues. CDR3 protein: CASSLRQGVMNTEAFF. The CDR3 bases are TGTGCCAGCAGTCTTAGACAGGGCGTAATGAACACTGAAGCTTTCTTT.

The V call is TRBV2, the J call TRBJ1-2; no clear D gene. This CDR3 contains 13 residues. V lost 4 bases to trimming and J lost 6 bases, with 12 bases between them. Germline V lookup: CDR1 SNHLY, CDR2 FYNNEI. This chain's CDR3 is CASSVEGSDGYTF. The CDR3 nucleotides read TGTGCCAGCAGTGTGGAGGGAAGCGATGGCTACACCTTC.

This sequence joins TRBV28 and TRBJ2-5, with TRBD2 as a possible D gene (6 bases). Germline V gives CDR1 MDHEN, CDR2 SYDVKM. CDR3 length: 14 amino acids. Trimming left V 4 bases short and J 7 bases short, with 16 bases between. CDR3 DNA sequence: TGTGCCAGCAGTTCCGAACACCGGGGGTGGACCCAGTACTTC. This translates into CASSSEHRGWTQYF. The whole variable domain, remainder taken from reference TRBV28 and TRBJ2-5, is DVKVTQSSRYLVKRTGEKVFLECVQDMDHENMFWYRQDPGLGLRLIYFSYDVKMKEKGDIPEGYSVSREKKERFSLILESASTNQTSMYLCASSSEHRGWTQYFGPGTRLLVL.

The V call is TRBV29-1, the J call TRBJ2-1; tentative D call: TRBD1 (5 bases). V lost 3 bases, J lost 8 bases, and 14 bases lay in between. Germline CDR1 and CDR2: SQVTM and ANQGSEA. The CDR3 loop spans 13 amino acids. The CDR3 bases are TGCAGCGTTGACGGGCAGGGATTTGATGAGCAGTTCTTC. This sequence encodes CSVDGQGFDEQFF.

The rearrangement joins TRBV4-1 to TRBJ2-5; TRBD2 matches at 10 bases. The DNA end is a closer match to TRBJ2-7, so the J assignment may be wrong. Looked up from germline, CDR1 is MGHRA and CDR2 is YSYEKL. The CDR3 has 16 residues. CDR3 nucleotide sequence: TGCGCCAGCGGGGGAACGGGGAGCGGGGGGGCCTACGAGCAGTACTTC. Translating it yields CASGGTGSGGAYEQYF.

J is TRBJ1-2 and V is TRBV7-2; tentatively, D is TRBD1 (5 bases). Germline V gene lookup returns CDR1 SGHTA and CDR2 FQGNSA. Trimming removed 1 base at V and 8 bases at J, with 14 bases between. The CDR3 contains 14 residues. The CDR3 nucleotides read TGTGCCAGCAGCTTAGTACGTGACAGTCGGGGCTACACCTTC. Its protein is CASSLVRDSRGYTF. The full variable domain, its missing parts supplied by reference TRBV7-2 and TRBJ1-2, is GAGVSQSPSNKVTEKGKDVELRCDPISGHTALYWYRQSLGQGLEFLIYFQGNSAPDKSGLPSDRFSAERTGGSVSTLTIQRTQQEDSAVYLCASSLVRDSRGYTFGSGTRLTVV.

The genes are TRBV5-1 and TRBJ1-5; D gene ambiguous. Trimming stripped 0 bases from V and 4 bases from J, with 8 bases between. Germline V lookup: CDR1 SGHRS, CDR2 YFSETQ. This CDR3 contains 14 residues. CDR3 protein: CASSLVPGNQPQHF. CDR3 sequence (DNA): TGCGCCAGCAGCTTGGTACCAGGTAATCAGCCCCAGCATTTT. Together with reference TRBV5-1 and TRBJ1-5, the CDR3 gives the full variable domain: KAGVTQTPRYLIKTRGQQVTLSCSPISGHRSVSWYQQTPGQGLQFLFEYFSETQRNKGNFPGRFSGRQFSNSRSEMNVSTLELGDSALYLCASSLVPGNQPQHFGDGTRLSIL.

The V gene is TRBV7-2, the J gene TRBJ2-7; the D gene is possibly TRBD2 (6 bases). Looked up from germline, CDR1 is SGHTA and CDR2 is FQGNSA. The CDR3 extends over 15 amino acids. V was clipped by 1 base and J by 2 bases, with 12 bases between them. CDR3: CASSLVADPPYEQYF. For the CDR3, the DNA is TGTGCCAGCAGCTTAGTAGCGGACCCCCCCTACGAGCAGTACTTC.

The CDR3 DNA is TGTGCCAGCAGCTACATAGACAGGGGGGAGCTGTTTTTT. The encoded protein is CASSYIDRGELFF. The V call is TRBV6-5, the J call TRBJ2-2, with a weak D call TRBD1 (6 bases). The CDR3 covers 13 residues. Germline assignment: CDR1 MNHEY and CDR2 SVGAGI. V was shortened by 6 bases and J by 8 bases, with 13 bases between the two germline ends.

The genes are TRBV28 and TRBJ2-7; D not certain. Germline values: CDR1 MDHEN, CDR2 SYDVKM. There are 14 residues in the CDR3. Trimming shortened V by 3 bases and J by 2 bases, and 11 bases separated the two germline ends. The CDR3 protein is CASSFGLGTYEQYF. DNA for the CDR3: TGTGCCAGCAGTTTTGGGCTGGGTACCTACGAGCAGTACTTC.

This clone was seen a handful of times. This sequence joins TRBV6-5 and TRBJ1-4, with 8 bases fitting TRBD1. The germline V gene encodes CDR1 MNHEY and CDR2 SVGAGI. CDR3 length equals 14 residues. J lost 7 bases, V lost 5 bases, and 6 bases had no gene match. The CDR3 DNA is TGTGCCAGCAGTCACGGACAGGGAAGTGAAAAACTGTTTTTT. This gives the protein CASSHGQGSEKLFF.

This clone appeared a few times. This rearrangement joins TRBV7-8 to TRBJ2-7, with TRBD1 matching 8 bases. The CDR3 loop spans 15 amino acids. With 3 bases clipped from V and 1 base from J, the junction kept 5 bases outside the gene matches. Looked up from germline, CDR1 is SGHVS and CDR2 is FQNEAQ. The CDR3 DNA reads as TGTGCCAGCAGCTTGGCCAGGGGGCCTTCCTACGAGCAGTACTTC. Its translation is CASSLARGPSYEQYF.

In its sample, this clone was seen once. The rearrangement links TRBV2 to TRBJ1-2; no definite D call. In germline, CDR1 is SNHLY, CDR2 FYNNEI. The V gene lost 6 bases and the J gene lost 4 bases, with 18 bases spanning the gap. The CDR3 has 15 amino acids. The CDR3 loop reads CASSPFGGLLYGYTF. In DNA form, the CDR3 reads TGTGCCAGCAGCCCTTTCGGAGGACTCCTCTATGGCTACACCTTC.

This clone has just one count. This rearrangement joins TRBV18 to TRBJ1-1, with D perhaps TRBD1 (6 bases). Trimming pared 4 bases from V and 0 bases from J, leaving 15 bases between. The CDR3 loop spans 16 amino acids. CDR1 is KGHSH and CDR2 is LQKENI in the germline V gene. The CDR3 here is CASSLNRAQMNTEAFF. CDR3 DNA: TGTGCCAGCTCACTTAACAGGGCCCAGATGAACACTGAAGCTTTCTTT.

V and J are TRBV19 and TRBJ2-7, with D possibly matching TRBD2 (5 bases). Trimming shortened V by 2 bases and J by 3 bases, and 11 bases separated the two germline ends. Per the germline V gene, CDR1 is LNHDA and CDR2 is SQIVND (reference sequence). The CDR3 is 14 residues long. The CDR3 bases are TGTGCCAGTAGTATAAGAGACGGGGACTACGAGCAGTACTTC. Encoded protein: CASSIRDGDYEQYF. The full variable domain, its missing parts supplied by reference TRBV19 and TRBJ2-7, is DGGITQSPKYLFRKEGQNVTLSCEQNLNHDAMYWYRQDPGQGLRLIYYSQIVNDFQKGDIAEGYSVSREKKESFPLTVTSAQKNPTAFYLCASSIRDGDYEQYFGPGTRLTVT.

The chain joins TRBV28 to TRBJ2-7; D uncertain. With 6 bases removed from V and 4 bases from J, the gap between germline ends came to 10 bases. This CDR3 is built from 12 residues. Germline V CDR1 and CDR2: MDHEN, SYDVKM. The CDR3 loop is CASSVPGYEQYF. CDR3 nucleotide sequence: TGTGCCAGCAGCGTCCCAGGTTACGAGCAGTACTTC. The variable domain in full, completed from reference TRBV28 and TRBJ2-7, reads DVKVTQSSRYLVKRTGEKVFLECVQDMDHENMFWYRQDPGLGLRLIYFSYDVKMKEKGDIPEGYSVSREKKERFSLILESASTNQTSMYLCASSVPGYEQYFGPGTRLTVT.

J is TRBJ2-7 and V is TRBV28; TRBD1 is a possible D gene (5 bases). The V end lost 6 bases, the J end lost 3 bases, and 9 bases lay between the germline ends. CDR1 is MDHEN, CDR2 SYDVKM, per germline. CDR3 length: 12 amino acids. Written as DNA, the CDR3 is TGTGCCAGCAGATCTGACAGCTACGAGCAGTACTTC. It yields the protein CASRSDSYEQYF.

The chain recombines TRBV6-5 with TRBJ1-2; tentative D call: TRBD1 (5 bases). There are 14 residues in the CDR3. V gave up 2 bases and J gave up 12 bases, with 19 bases separating them. CDR1 is MNHEY, CDR2 SVGAGI, per germline. CDR3 DNA: TGTGCCAGCAGTTACGGGGCTTCAGGCAAATTTCACACCTTC. It is translated as CASSYGASGKFHTF.

CDR3: CASSLATMDYGYTF. The DNA of the CDR3 is TGCGCCAGCAGCTTGGCGACAATGGACTATGGCTACACCTTC. The chain couples TRBV5-1 to TRBJ1-2; D unclear. There are 14 residues in the CDR3. V was shortened by 0 bases and J by 3 bases, with 9 bases between the two germline ends. Germline assignment: CDR1 SGHRS and CDR2 YFSETQ.

V and J are TRBV19 and TRBJ2-3; 8 bases line up with TRBD1. The CDR3 has 15 residues. Losses at the gene ends were 1 base for V and 6 bases for J; bases not matched to a gene: 6. Germline CDR1 is LNHDA and CDR2 is SQIVND (reference sequence). CDR3 bases: TGTGCCAGTAGTATAGGGCAGGGGGCATACGATACGCAGTATTTT. Protein product: CASSIGQGAYDTQYF.

V and J are TRBV13 and TRBJ2-7, with TRBD2 matching over 13 bases. Germline lookup yields CDR1 PRHDT and CDR2 FYEKMQ (reference sequence). Trimming at V came to 5 bases and at J to 0 bases, leaving 4 bases not matched to a gene. This CDR3 has 16 residues. The CDR3 DNA sequence: TGTGCCAGCAGCCTACTAGCGGGAGGGGGCTCCTACGAGCAGTACTTC. Translation gives CASSLLAGGGSYEQYF.